This T cell receptor beta chain was documented in a study of blood T cell repertoires in COVID-19. Overall study: There were acute and convalescent COVID-19 samples, and they came from the United States, Italy and Spain. PBMCs, B-cell-depleted T cells, or T cells provided the cDNA or gDNA that made up the material.

In the authors' methods: Amplified reference gene primers provided the basis for estimating nucleated cell counts. Sequencing was performed with immunoSEQ multiplex PCR; in TCRdb, only in-frame clones are kept and a portion is missing. V and J calls and clone size are copied from that table; D and trimming were computed from the DNA. The profile shows under 75,000 clones, nearly 90% of them singletons. V was trimmed by 5 bases and J by 0 bases, leaving 7 bases between them. The CDR3 has 13 residues. The germline gives CDR1 MNHEY, CDR2 SVGAGI. Sequencing was carried out using peripheral blood. The J gene is TRBJ1-1, the V gene TRBV6-5, with D unresolved. The receptor comes from a man in his sixties with active COVID-19. The CDR3 is CASSTGVNTEAFF. As DNA, the CDR3 is TGTGCCAGCAGTACCGGGGTGAACACTGAAGCTTTCTTT.